The 24 T cell receptor beta chains presented below share a single source sample, sequenced in a study of shared clonotypes between healthy human individuals. Sequenced by immunoSEQ multiplex PCR; TCRdb stores in-frame clones only, minus some. The sample holds roughly 1,000,000 clones; approximately 80% are singletons and the top ten take approximately 0.5%. Sequences were obtained from memory CD4+ T cells from PBMCs. Subset here: CD45RA-negative fraction. Every receptor here comes from a man between 18 and 35 years old in good health. Some clones in this sample may be carry-over from other donors' samples.

A remark on this clone: At one boundary the junction diverges from the germline segment, which might be a read error. The J gene is TRBJ2-1, the V gene TRBV20-1; 13 positions agree with TRBD2. Germline CDR1 reads DFQATT; CDR2 reads SNEGSKA (reference sequence). CDR3 length equals 9 residues. The CDR3 region has the DNA TGCAGTGCCGGACTAGCGGGGGTCTTC. As protein: CSAGLAGVF.

V usage is TRBV6-1 and J usage is TRBJ2-7; 10 nucleotides match TRBD2. The CDR3 totals 14 residues. Germline-derived CDR1 and CDR2 are MNHNS and SASEGT. V lost 4 bases to trimming and J lost 7 bases; unmatched junction nucleotides: 7. CDR3 DNA: TGTGCCAGCAGTGGCGGGACTAGCGCTGGTGAGCAGTACTTC. This sequence encodes CASSGGTSAGEQYF.

Worth noting for this clone: Distinct nucleotide sequences in the sample also encode this CDR3. The chain recombines TRBV6-6 with TRBJ2-7; D call uncertain. This CDR3 is built from 14 residues. From germline, CDR1 is MNHNY and CDR2 SVGAGI (reference sequence). Between the trimmed V and J ends, which lost 3 bases and 0 bases, there was a span of 9 bases. CDR3 nucleotides: TGTGCCAGCAGTTATTCCAGAACCTCCTACGAGCAGTACTTC. This sequence encodes CASSYSRTSYEQYF.

The gene calls are TRBV5-1 and TRBJ2-5; either TRBD1 or TRBD2 may supply D (5 bases each). Germline values: CDR1 SGHRS, CDR2 YFSETQ. This CDR3 is 16 amino acids long. V lost 0 bases and J lost 2, with 14 bases in between. The CDR3 nucleotides read TGCGCCAGCAGCTTGGCGTCTGGGACGGCACAAGAGACCCAGTACTTC. It translates to CASSLASGTAQETQYF.

The V and J genes are TRBV30 and TRBJ2-7; maybe TRBD2 (5 bases). The CDR3 runs to 19 residues. The V and J ends lost 2 bases and 0 bases respectively, with 26 bases between them. Per the germline V gene, CDR1 is GTSNPN and CDR2 is SVGIG (reference sequence). CDR3 in amino acids: CAWSRRLTSRGISSYEQYF. In DNA, the CDR3 is TGTGCCTGGAGTAGAAGGTTAACGTCCCGGGGTATTAGCTCCTACGAGCAGTACTTC. Supplemented by reference TRBV30 and TRBJ2-7, the full variable domain reads SQTIHQWPATLVQPVGSPLSLECTVEGTSNPNLYWYRQAAGRGLQLLFYSVGIGQISSEVPQNLSASRPQDRQFILSSKKLLLSDSGFYLCAWSRRLTSRGISSYEQYFGPGTRLTVT.

The V call is TRBV11-2, the J call TRBJ2-3, with D uncertain. CDR1 and CDR2 (germline): SGHAT, FQNNGV. Trimming removed 5 bases at V and 6 bases at J, with 6 bases between. The CDR3 consists of 11 residues. The CDR3 is CASSAVDTQYF. In nucleotides, the CDR3 is TGTGCCAGCAGCGCGGTTGATACGCAGTATTTT.

This clone was found a few times. The chain has TRBV7-2 and TRBJ2-1; 16 positions match TRBD2. Germline CDR1 and CDR2: SGHTA and FQGNSA. Losses at the gene ends were 6 bases for V and 10 bases for J; bases not matched to a gene: 12. This CDR3 comprises 17 residues. CDR3 nucleotides: TGTGCCAGCAGGTCCTCCGGGACTAGCGGGAGGGCAGGGGAGCAGTTCTTC. This sequence encodes CASRSSGTSGRAGEQFF.

The rearrangement joins TRBV9 to TRBJ1-5; D is undetermined. The V gene's germline CDR1 is SGDLS and CDR2 YYNGEE. V was cut by 4 bases and J by 8 bases, with 7 bases left in between. This CDR3 contains 11 residues. CDR3 in amino acids: CASSPRKPQHF. In DNA form, the CDR3 reads TGTGCCAGCAGCCCCCGTAAGCCCCAGCATTTT.

This clone has ten or more counts. CDR3 DNA sequence: TGTGCCAGCAGTTTTTGGGCAACTAATGAAAAACTGTTTTTT. Its translation: CASSFWATNEKLFF. The chain has TRBV27 and TRBJ1-4, with D unclear. The CDR3 consists of 14 residues. Germline CDR1 reads MNHEY; CDR2 reads SMNVEV (reference sequence). V lost 3 bases and J lost 0, with 5 bases in between.

V gene TRBV5-1 combines with J gene TRBJ1-1, with D unclear. Germline CDR1 SGHRS, CDR2 YFSETQ. This CDR3 is 14 amino acids long. V shed 2 bases and J shed 7 bases, with 15 bases lying between them. The CDR3 reads CASSFSPGGIEAFF. The CDR3 DNA sequence: TGCGCCAGCAGCTTTTCTCCGGGCGGAATTGAAGCTTTCTTT.

The rearrangement uses TRBV5-1 and TRBJ1-6; D is unclear. In germline, CDR1 is SGHRS, CDR2 YFSETQ. V lost 2 bases and J 5 bases, leaving 8 bases between the germline ends. CDR3 length equals 14 residues. The CDR3 DNA sequence: TGCGCCAGCAGCTTAGGAGTGAATAATTCACCCCTCCACTTT. Its protein is CASSLGVNNSPLHF.

The CDR3 sequence is CASRVAGFSYEQYF. CDR3 nucleotides: TGCGCCAGCAGGGTAGCGGGGTTCTCCTACGAGCAGTACTTC. This chain links TRBV5-1 with TRBJ2-7; 8 bases agree with TRBD2. Trimming cost V 5 bases and J 0 bases; bases outside gene matches: 4. There are 14 residues in the CDR3. Germline CDR1 is SGHRS and CDR2 is YFSETQ.

The table lists this clone with a few counts. The chain uses TRBV6-5 and TRBJ1-4; D may be TRBD1 (5 bases). V dropped 1 base and J dropped 8 bases, with 14 bases sitting between them. The CDR3 has 15 residues. The V gene's germline CDR1 is MNHEY and CDR2 SVGAGI. The CDR3 DNA is TGTGCCAGCAGTTACTACGGGGCCTTAGGAGAAAAACTGTTTTTT. It specifies CASSYYGALGEKLFF.

This sequence joins TRBV11-3 and TRBJ1-1, with D perhaps TRBD1 (5 bases). Trimming pared 3 bases from V and 1 base from J, leaving 6 bases between. Germline CDR1 and CDR2: SGHNT and YENEEA. The CDR3 spans 13 residues. CDR3 protein: CASSFDRNTEAFF. In nucleotides, the CDR3 is TGTGCCAGCAGCTTTGACAGGAACACTGAAGCTTTCTTT.

This sequence joins TRBV29-1 and TRBJ1-1; D unresolved. V shed 3 bases and J shed 5 bases, with 1 base lying between them. This CDR3 has 9 amino acids. CDR1 is SQVTM, CDR2 ANQGSEA, per germline. The CDR3 sequence: CSVDTEAFF. Written as DNA, the CDR3 is TGCAGCGTTGATACTGAAGCTTTCTTT.

As for this clone: The sample holds other DNA sequences that translate to the same CDR3. V and J are TRBV19 and TRBJ2-1; D gene ambiguous. The CDR3 is 11 residues long. CDR1 is LNHDA and CDR2 is SQIVND in the germline V gene (reference sequence). Trimming cost V 8 bases and J 4 bases, with 6 bases left between them. CDR3 DNA sequence: TGTGCCAGTTCGTTGTACAATGAGCAGTTCTTC. This codes for CASSLYNEQFF.

This sequence joins TRBV7-3 and TRBJ2-2, with D perhaps matching TRBD1 or TRBD2 (6 bases each). V was cut by 5 bases and J by 0 bases, with 13 bases left in between. The germline V gene has CDR1 SGHTA and CDR2 FQGTGA. The CDR3 totals 16 residues. CDR3 nucleotides: TGTGCCAGCAGCCCCCGCGGGACAACGAACACCGGGGAGCTGTTTTTT. This sequence encodes CASSPRGTTNTGELFF.

V usage is TRBV21-1 and J usage is TRBJ1-4; the table's D call TRBD1 went unverified against the DNA. TRBV21-1 is recorded as a pseudogene. This CDR3 is 13 amino acids long. CDR3 region: CASSKQNREKLFF. The DNA of the CDR3 is TGTGCCAGCAGCAAACAAAACAGGGAAAAACTGTTTTTT.

This chain links TRBV18 with TRBJ2-2, with a possible D match to TRBD1 (6 bases). Trimming removed 6 bases at V and 1 base at J, with 9 bases between. In germline, CDR1 is KGHSH, CDR2 LQKENI. The CDR3 runs 14 residues. The CDR3 DNA sequence: TGTGCCAGCTCTTTGACAGGGAACACCGGGGAGCTGTTTTTT. It codes for CASSLTGNTGELFF.

This clone was recorded only once. The CDR3 DNA is TGTGCCAGCAGTTTATCCCCGAGAGGGGGGTCTACTGAAGCTTTCTTT. The encoded protein is CASSLSPRGGSTEAFF. V usage is TRBV28 and J usage is TRBJ1-1, with TRBD1 as a possible D gene (6 bases). The CDR3 is made up of 16 amino acids. Per germline, CDR1 MDHEN and CDR2 SYDVKM. V was shortened by 1 base and J by 5 bases, with 17 bases between the two germline ends.

This chain uses TRBV5-1 with TRBJ2-2, with TRBD2 identical over 8 bases. The CDR3 sequence is 16 residues long. Germline lookup yields CDR1 SGHRS and CDR2 YFSETQ. J was trimmed by 5 bases and V by 0 bases; bases with no gene match: 6. DNA of the CDR3: TGCGCCAGCAGCTTGGGAGGAGCGGGAGTAACCGGGGAGCTGTTTTTT. Its translation is CASSLGGAGVTGELFF.

In regard to this clone: This likely traces to a read error, being one base from a far larger clone. CDR3 bases: TGTGCCAGCAGCTTGGCCGGGCACGGGGAGACCCAATACTTC. Protein sequence: CASSLAGHGETQYF. The chain is built from TRBV11-3 and TRBJ2-5; tentatively, D is TRBD2 (5 bases). CDR1 SGHNT and CDR2 YENEEA come from the germline V gene. The length of the CDR3 is 14 residues. Drawing the rest from reference TRBV11-3 and TRBJ2-5, the complete variable domain is EAGVVQSPRYKIIEKKQPVAFWCNPISGHNTLYWYLQNLGQGPELLIRYENEEAVDDSQLPKDRFSAERLKGVDSTLKIQPAELGDSAVYLCASSLAGHGETQYFGPGTRLLVL.

The V call is TRBV30, the J call TRBJ1-1; TRBD1 might be the D (5 bases). Germline V gene lookup returns CDR1 GTSNPN and CDR2 SVGIG (reference sequence). The CDR3 totals 13 residues. The V end was cut by 5 bases, the J end by 1 base, with 11 bases between. The CDR3 sequence is CAWLAGGNTEAFF. The CDR3 DNA follows: TGTGCCTGGTTAGCGGGGGGGAACACTGAAGCTTTCTTT.

The V and J genes are TRBV4-3 and TRBJ1-2; D not resolved. Trimming removed 4 bases at V and 4 bases at J, with 16 bases between. The CDR3 is 15 amino acids. Germline V gives CDR1 LGHNA, CDR2 YSLEER. This CDR3 reads CASSRQGTSGYGYTF. In nucleotides, the CDR3 is TGCGCCAGCAGCCGCCAAGGTACTTCGGGCTATGGCTACACCTTC.